This T cell receptor beta chain derives from a study of cytomegalovirus exposure and HLA in healthy donors. Study overall: An earlier analysis identified approximately 120 million unique TCR beta sequences in 170 million or so T cells. General study points: In a later analysis, compared with equally common non-associated chains, HLA-associated beta chains were more expanded.

Both 60 Vbeta primers and 13 Jbeta primers went into the PCR. Repertoires were generated with immunoSEQ multiplex PCR, while TCRdb's copy carries only in-frame clones and drops some. The sample carries 150,000 to 180,000 clones, approximately 80% recorded once. In its sample, this clone was seen a few times. The antigen is unknown. This cohort consisted of healthy bone marrow donors. Trimming at V came to 5 bases and at J to 13 bases, leaving 13 bases not matched to a gene. The CDR3 extends over 13 amino acids. CDR1 is SGHNT and CDR2 is YYREEE in the germline V gene (reference sequence). Sequencing was performed on PBMCs. The sequence was obtained from a woman in her fifties or sixties in good health and CMV-seropositive. V is TRBV5-4 and J is TRBJ1-2, with 8 bases matching TRBD1. CDR3 sequence: CASRWDRSGLPTF. The CDR3 nucleotides read TGTGCCAGCAGGTGGGACAGGTCCGGGCTTCCCACCTTC. Full variable domain (rest looked up from reference TRBV5-4 and TRBJ1-2): ETGVTQSPTHLIKTRGQQVTLRCSSQSGHNTVSWYQQALGQGPQFIFQYYREEENGRGNFPPRFSGLQFPNYSSELNVNALELDDSALYLCASRWDRSGLPTFGSGTRLTVV.